This is a list of T cell receptor beta chains from one sample in a study of shared clonotypes between healthy human individuals. The assay was immunoSEQ multiplex PCR, and TCRdb's table has in-frame clones only and misses some. The sample holds more than 400,000 clones, 90% to 96% seen once. Sequenced material: naive CD4+ T cells sorted from blood. The receptors come from a woman in her 30s in good health. The CDR3 runs from the conserved cysteine through the conserved F or W. Some rows have no size entry. The others give once, few or many, or a class for an expanded clone.

v_gene,abundance,CDR3aa
TRBV30,.,CAWSVSDRALYNEQFF
TRBV18,.,CASSPGTALSYEQYF
TRBV28,.,CANLRDRLSSYEQYF
TRBV5-1,.,CASSRETGVNTIYF
TRBV6-1,.,CASTQGVYEQYF
TRBV6-1,.,CASSGQGLGAFF
TRBV9,.,CASSVQADTNSPLHF
TRBV18,once,CASSPGLATNEQFF
TRBV11-2,.,CASSFRRSTYEQYF
TRBV2,.,CASSEAEGETQYF
TRBV18,.,CASSLPGGDIQYF
TRBV11-2,.,CASSPTRGGLAAAYEQYF
TRBV5-1,.,CASSSGQGTEAFF
TRBV5-6,.,CASSFPRRVPDEQYF
TRBV7-3,.,CASSLNGQGLQETQYF
TRBV5-1,.,CASSLALETGEREQYF
TRBV28,.,CASSSWTSGSDEQFF
TRBV19,.,CASSPGGGVFYEQYF
TRBV28,.,CASSLAGGDNNEQFF
TRBV15,.,CATSRDVLGSSDEKLFF
TRBV11-2,.,CASSLRRVNTEAFF
TRBV10-1,once,CASIPGTVREKLFF
TRBV5-5,.,CASSLAGTGRQPQHF
TRBV11-2,.,CASSHRQGRGWFF
TRBV2,.,CASSSSGRALYEQYF
TRBV4-1,.,CASSQDNLGGRAPNEQFF
TRBV27,.,CASSLLAGEYSDTQYF
TRBV6-6,.,CASGTDTQYF
TRBV28,.,CASSLRGRISQNTIYF
TRBV28,.,CASSLISKNIQYF
TRBV28,.,CASSFYGTGGIEQYF
TRBV19,.,CASSISSLDSYEQYF
TRBV2,once,CASSDLRVRDSNQPQHF